The 30 T cell receptor beta chains below all came from one sample that was sequenced in a study of cytomegalovirus exposure and HLA in healthy donors. PCR primers comprised 60 Vbeta and 13 Jbeta primers. Assay: immunoSEQ multiplex PCR; the TCRdb copy retains only in-frame clones and omits some. Of some 110,000 clones in the sample, more than 65% were seen once. Sample: PBMCs. These receptors were obtained from a boy under 18 in good health and CMV-seronegative.

This clone occurred once. V gene TRBV28 combines with J gene TRBJ2-5, with a tentative D call TRBD2 (6 bases). The CDR3 is 14 amino acids. Between the trimmed V and J ends, which lost 5 bases and 5 bases, there was a span of 15 bases. Germline V CDR1 and CDR2: MDHEN, SYDVKM. The CDR3 DNA reads as TGTGCCAGCAGTCCCCTCAGGGAGGAGGAGACCCAGTACTTC. It specifies CASSPLREEETQYF.

This clone was observed a handful of times. The chain couples TRBV13 to TRBJ2-3; D is undetermined. V was clipped by 5 bases and J by 0 bases, with 9 bases between them. CDR3 length: 14 residues. Germline lookup yields CDR1 PRHDT and CDR2 FYEKMQ (reference sequence). The CDR3: CASSELSSTDTQYF. The CDR3 DNA sequence: TGTGCCAGCAGCGAACTGAGCAGCACAGATACGCAGTATTTT.

This chain connects TRBV2 to TRBJ1-3; no definite D call. The CDR3 totals 15 residues. Germline lookup yields CDR1 SNHLY and CDR2 FYNNEI. The V end was cut by 6 bases, the J end by 0 bases, with 12 bases between. In DNA form, the CDR3 reads TGTGCCAGCAGCGACGACTCCTACTCTGGAAACACCATATATTTT. Its protein is CASSDDSYSGNTIYF.

This clone was seen more than once but under ten times. V is TRBV18 and J is TRBJ2-7, with a tentative D call TRBD2 (6 bases). The CDR3 is 15 residues long. In germline, CDR1 is KGHSH, CDR2 LQKENI. The V end lost 2 bases, the J end lost 6 bases, and 17 bases lay between the germline ends. CDR3 bases: TGTGCCAGCTCACCATCCTCGGGAGTGGCGCGCGAGCAGTACTTC. Its translation is CASSPSSGVAREQYF.

The chain has TRBV5-1 and TRBJ2-7; 9 bases are a match to TRBD1. Looked up from germline, CDR1 is SGHRS and CDR2 is YFSETQ. The CDR3 extends over 14 amino acids. V dropped 0 bases and J dropped 6; count of bases not matched to a gene: 4. CDR3 loop: CASSLGQGGGEQYF. The CDR3 nucleotides read TGCGCCAGCAGCTTGGGACAGGGGGGCGGCGAGCAGTACTTC.

J is TRBJ2-7 and V is TRBV28; a possible D gene is TRBD1 (6 bases). The CDR3 is made up of 12 amino acids. Looked up from germline, CDR1 is MDHEN and CDR2 is SYDVKM. Trimming left V 7 bases short and J 9 bases short, with 16 bases between. CDR3 residues: CASNSQGLGQYF. The CDR3 bases are TGTGCCAGCAACTCACAGGGTTTAGGGCAGTACTTC.

J is TRBJ2-7 and V is TRBV7-2; no definite D call. CDR1 and CDR2 from the germline V gene are SGHTA and FQGNSA. The CDR3 sequence is 14 residues long. Trimming removed 3 bases from V and 2 bases from J, with 11 bases in between. CDR3 region: CASSFSTQTYEQYF. CDR3 bases: TGTGCCAGCAGCTTCTCAACACAGACCTACGAGCAGTACTTC.

The V and J genes are TRBV5-8 and TRBJ2-5; D unresolved. The V gene's germline CDR1 is SGHTS and CDR2 YDEGEE. V was shortened by 0 bases and J by 4 bases, with 4 bases between the two germline ends. The CDR3 is 12 residues long. CDR3 nucleotides: TGTGCCAGCAGCTTGGGTCGAGAGACCCAGTACTTC. It encodes CASSLGRETQYF.

As DNA, the CDR3 is TGTGCCAGCAGCCTCCCAGGGGGATCCTACGAGCAGTACTTC. It specifies CASSLPGGSYEQYF. The chain has TRBV5-6 and TRBJ2-7, with 7 bases matching TRBD1. CDR1 SGHDT and CDR2 YYEEEE come from the germline V gene. The length of the CDR3 is 14 residues. Trimming took 4 bases from V and 1 from J; bases not matched to a gene: 5.

This sequence joins TRBV12-5 and TRBJ2-1; D gene unclear. Trimming shortened V by 1 base and J by 2 bases, and 3 bases separated the two germline ends. The CDR3 spans 13 residues. Germline V gene sequence: CDR1 LGHNT, CDR2 FRNRAP. The CDR3 sequence: CASGLAAYNEQFF. The CDR3 nucleotides read TGTGCTAGTGGTTTGGCCGCCTACAATGAGCAGTTCTTC.

The chain carries TRBV30 and TRBJ1-5; possible D gene TRBD1, 5 bases. The V end was cut by 1 base, the J end by 1 base, with 11 bases between. Germline-derived CDR1 and CDR2 are GTSNPN and SVGIG (reference sequence). This CDR3 has 15 residues. The chain's CDR3 is CAWSAATASNQPQHF. The DNA of the CDR3 is TGTGCCTGGAGTGCCGCGACAGCCAGCAATCAGCCCCAGCATTTT.

The rearrangement uses TRBV10-1 and TRBJ2-7; tentative D call: TRBD2 (6 bases). The CDR3 loop spans 13 amino acids. Per germline, CDR1 WNHNN and CDR2 SYGVQD (reference sequence). V dropped 4 bases and J dropped 5 bases, with 12 bases sitting between them. CDR3: CASSAYGSNEQYF. The CDR3 DNA reads TGCGCCAGCAGTGCTTACGGGAGCAACGAGCAGTACTTC.

CDR3 loop: CASFFGTGVDQPQHF. The CDR3 bases are TGTGCCAGTTTTTTCGGGACAGGGGTTGATCAGCCCCAGCATTTT. This rearrangement joins TRBV28 to TRBJ1-5; 10 nucleotides line up with TRBD1. This CDR3 comprises 15 residues. Per germline, CDR1 MDHEN and CDR2 SYDVKM. Trimming at V came to 9 bases and at J to 5 bases, leaving 10 bases not matched to a gene.

The chain combines TRBV5-1 with TRBJ2-1, with TRBD2 matching 12 bases. V lost 3 bases to trimming and J lost 7 bases; unmatched junction nucleotides: 14. CDR3 size: 18 residues. CDR1 is SGHRS, CDR2 YFSETQ, per germline. DNA for the CDR3: TGCGCCAGCAGCTATACAACTTGGACTAGCGGGGTGCGTAATGAGCAGTTCTTC. Translated: CASSYTTWTSGVRNEQFF.

The chain carries TRBV28 and TRBJ2-1, with TRBD2 matching 14 bases. The germline V gene has CDR1 MDHEN and CDR2 SYDVKM. After removal of 3 bases from V and 8 bases from J, the junction contained 15 bases not matched to a gene. This CDR3 is built from 19 residues. CDR3 residues: CASSFRFPWTSGGSHEQFF. The CDR3 region has the DNA TGTGCCAGCAGTTTCAGGTTCCCCTGGACTAGCGGGGGGTCACATGAGCAGTTCTTC.

CDR3 in DNA: TGTGCCAGCAGCCGTGGACAGGGGCGTCAGCCCCAGCATTTT. It is translated as CASSRGQGRQPQHF. The genes are TRBV7-9 and TRBJ1-5, with 9 bases lining up with TRBD1. V was pared by 5 bases and J by 6 bases, with 5 bases of the junction left unmatched. The CDR3 is made up of 14 amino acids. CDR1 SEHNR and CDR2 FQNEAQ come from the germline V gene (reference sequence).

V and J are TRBV5-1 and TRBJ1-2; perhaps TRBD1 as D (6 bases). The V end lost 0 bases, the J end lost 3 bases, and 6 bases lay between the germline ends. Germline assignment: CDR1 SGHRS and CDR2 YFSETQ. The CDR3 covers 13 residues. In DNA, the CDR3 is TGCGCCAGCAGCTTGGGGACAGACTATGGCTACACCTTC. It encodes CASSLGTDYGYTF.

This chain uses TRBV10-3 with TRBJ1-5; no clear D gene. V was cut by 4 bases and J by 4 bases, with 14 bases left in between. The germline gives CDR1 ENHRY, CDR2 SYGVKD. The CDR3 has 15 residues. CDR3 sequence: CAISGGGLGNQPQHF. The CDR3 nucleotides are TGTGCCATCAGTGGTGGAGGGTTAGGGAATCAGCCCCAGCATTTT.

The chain carries TRBV11-2 and TRBJ1-6; TRBD1 aligns across 8 bases. The V gene end was trimmed by 3 bases and the J gene end by 2 bases; junction bases not matched to a gene: 12. This CDR3 is built from 19 residues. Germline assignment: CDR1 SGHAT and CDR2 FQNNGV. The CDR3 nucleotides read TGTGCCAGCAGCTTTAGGCCGGTGGGACAGGTCCCCTATAATTCACCCCTCCACTTT. Amino acid sequence: CASSFRPVGQVPYNSPLHF.

The J gene is TRBJ2-1, the V gene TRBV29-1; D may be TRBD2 (5 bases). V shed 6 bases and J shed 0 bases, with 12 bases lying between them. CDR1 is SQVTM and CDR2 is ANQGSEA in the germline V gene. The length of the CDR3 is 14 residues. The CDR3, as DNA: TGCAGCGTCGGACTCCCGAGCTCCTACAATGAGCAGTTCTTC. The encoded protein is CSVGLPSSYNEQFF.

The V and J genes are TRBV11-1 and TRBJ2-3; TRBD2 is a possible D gene (6 bases). The CDR3 contains 13 residues. V lost 3 bases and J 4 bases, leaving 8 bases between the germline ends. Germline V gene data show CDR1 as SGHAT and CDR2 as FQDESV (reference sequence). CDR3 sequence: CASSFSGPDTQYF. CDR3 nucleotides: TGTGCCAGCAGCTTTAGCGGTCCAGATACGCAGTATTTT.

The CDR3 DNA is TGCGCCAGCAGCCTTGATAGCGGGAGCAACGAGCAGTACTTC. This sequence encodes CASSLDSGSNEQYF. The chain is built from TRBV4-1 and TRBJ2-7; 9 nucleotides line up with TRBD2. This CDR3 has 14 amino acids. CDR1 and CDR2 from the germline V gene are MGHRA and YSYEKL. V trimming: 4 bases; J trimming: 5 bases; junction bases outside the gene matches: 6.

V and J are TRBV28 and TRBJ1-4, with D possibly matching TRBD1 (6 bases). The CDR3 spans 16 residues. Trimming removed 6 bases at V and 1 base at J, with 15 bases between. Looked up from germline, CDR1 is MDHEN and CDR2 is SYDVKM. CDR3 coding DNA: TGTGCCAGCAGGGGCTGGACAGCTGAAACTAATGAAAAACTGTTTTTT. Protein product: CASRGWTAETNEKLFF.

This sequence joins TRBV5-5 and TRBJ2-7; D is unclear. This CDR3 has 14 residues. V shed 5 bases and J shed 3 bases, with 15 bases lying between them. CDR1 is SGHKS and CDR2 is YYEKEE in the germline V gene (reference sequence). Here the CDR3 DNA reads TGTGCCAGCAGGGGTCCGACACGCGACTACGAGCAGTACTTC. Translation gives CASRGPTRDYEQYF. The whole variable domain, filled in from reference TRBV5-5 and TRBJ2-7, reads DAGVTQSPTHLIKTRGQQVTLRCSPISGHKSVSWYQQVLGQGPQFIFQYYEKEERGRGNFPDRFSARQFPNYSSELNVNALLLGDSALYLCASRGPTRDYEQYFGPGTRLTVT.

J is TRBJ1-1 and V is TRBV28; D gene uncertain. Germline CDR1 and CDR2: MDHEN and SYDVKM. Trimming pared 9 bases from V and 4 bases from J, leaving 15 bases between. The CDR3 is 13 residues long. CDR3 coding DNA: TGTGCCAGTCGGTCCGGGGTAACCACTGAAGCTTTCTTT. Residues: CASRSGVTTEAFF.

The chain has TRBV11-2 and TRBJ2-5, with TRBD2 matching 9 bases. Germline lookup yields CDR1 SGHAT and CDR2 FQNNGV. Trimming cost V 8 bases and J 1 base; bases outside gene matches: 5. The CDR3 runs to 14 residues. CDR3 protein: CASRPSGAQETQYF. CDR3 coding DNA: TGTGCCAGCCGACCTAGCGGGGCCCAAGAGACCCAGTACTTC.

The gene calls are TRBV6-1 and TRBJ2-7; D remains unclear. V was pared by 8 bases and J by 0 bases, with 8 bases between. Germline values: CDR1 MNHNS, CDR2 SASEGT. The CDR3 has 12 amino acids. CDR3 amino acids: CASSPTSYEQYF. The CDR3 DNA reads as TGTGCCAGCTCACCTACCTCCTACGAGCAGTACTTC.

This clone came up once. The rearrangement joins TRBV2 to TRBJ1-4; possible D gene TRBD1, 5 bases. Trimming cost V 4 bases and J 3 bases, with 15 bases left between them. CDR1 is SNHLY and CDR2 is FYNNEI in the germline V gene. CDR3 length equals 16 residues. The CDR3 loop reads CASSGQDTVANEKLFF. CDR3 bases: TGTGCCAGCAGTGGCCAGGACACTGTAGCTAATGAAAAACTGTTTTTT. The full variable domain, in which reference TRBV2 and TRBJ1-4 provide the parts outside the CDR3, is EPEVTQTPSHQVTQMGQEVILRCVPISNHLYFYWYRQILGQKVEFLVSFYNNEISEKSEIFDDQFSVERPDGSNFTLKIRSTKLEDSAMYFCASSGQDTVANEKLFFGSGTQLSVL.

This clone was detected once. This rearrangement joins TRBV28 to TRBJ2-7; 12 bases fit TRBD1. Germline V CDR1 and CDR2: MDHEN, SYDVKM. CDR3 length: 16 residues. Losses at the gene ends were 6 bases for V and 4 bases for J; bases not matched to a gene: 10. This CDR3 is CASRTSGTGGEYEQYF. The CDR3 region has the DNA TGTGCCAGCAGAACCTCCGGGACAGGGGGCGAATACGAGCAGTACTTC.

Of note for this clone: The junction differs from germline at one of its ends, possibly a read error. Other nucleotide sequences in the sample specify the same CDR3. The DNA for the CDR3 is TGTAGCGCAGCCGGGACTACGAGCTCCTACGAGCAGTACTTC. Encoded protein: CSAAGTTSSYEQYF. This chain uses TRBV29-1 with TRBJ2-7; 7 bases line up with TRBD2. Germline V gene data show CDR1 as SQVTM and CDR2 as ANQGSEA. The CDR3 covers 14 residues.